The 4 T cell receptor beta chains given below trace back to one sample, sequenced in a study of T cell clonotyping in hematopoietic cell transplantation. As for time point: recipient sample about 28 days before transplant, after cytoreduction. Clones were read by immunoSEQ multiplex PCR, and TCRdb kept only the in-frame ones, dropping some. The sample records more than 20,000 clones, around 80% being singletons. Here the sequenced sample was peripheral blood mononuclear cells, taken before stem cell transplant. These receptor sequences come from a woman aged 60-75 years with acute myeloid leukemia. Some clones in this sample may be carry-over from other donors' samples.

This chain joins TRBV7-2 and TRBJ2-3; 14 bases agree with TRBD2. Germline assignment: CDR1 SGHTA and CDR2 FQGNSA. The CDR3 has 16 residues. V dropped 5 bases and J dropped 2; count of bases not matched to a gene: 3. The CDR3 loop reads CASSRLAGGITDTQYF. DNA for the CDR3: TGTGCCAGCAGCAGACTAGCGGGAGGGATCACAGATACGCAGTATTTT.

The chain recombines TRBV28 with TRBJ1-2, with 9 bases aligning to TRBD1. Per the germline V gene, CDR1 is MDHEN and CDR2 is SYDVKM. This CDR3 region has 15 residues. V was clipped by 6 bases and J by 5 bases; unmatched bases: 10. The CDR3 loop is CASSLYSGQGYGYTF. The CDR3 bases are TGTGCCAGCAGCCTTTATTCGGGACAGGGATATGGCTACACCTTC.

J is TRBJ2-2 and V is TRBV19, with a tentative D call TRBD2 (6 bases). This CDR3 has 16 residues. The V end was cut by 6 bases, the J end by 4 bases, with 18 bases between. The V gene's germline CDR1 is LNHDA and CDR2 SQIVND (reference sequence). In DNA form, the CDR3 reads TGTGCCAGTAGCAAGTCGGGGGTCTATAGCACCGGGGAGCTGTTTTTT. It encodes CASSKSGVYSTGELFF.

The CDR3 nucleotides are TGTGCCAGCAGCTTAAATCCCGATTCACCCCTCCACTTT. Translating gives CASSLNPDSPLHF. J is TRBJ1-6 and V is TRBV11-2; D gene ambiguous. From germline, CDR1 is SGHAT and CDR2 FQNNGV. This CDR3 is built from 13 residues. Trimming removed 2 bases at V and 8 bases at J, with 7 bases between.